Below, 27 T cell receptor beta chains from the same sample are listed, as sequenced in a study of T cell responses to AZD1222 COVID-19 vaccine. Only in-frame clones appear in the TCRdb table, and some are missing; sequencing was by immunoSEQ multiplex PCR. Of about 140,000 clones in the sample, roughly nine tenths were seen once. Sequenced here: peripheral blood, sampled on day 0 of AZD1222 vaccination. The receptors here all came from an adult in good health.

The J gene is TRBJ1-1, the V gene TRBV13; a possible D gene is TRBD1 (6 bases). The V end lost 0 bases, the J end lost 1 base, and 6 bases lay between the germline ends. There are 14 residues in the CDR3. Germline CDR1 and CDR2: PRHDT and FYEKMQ (reference sequence). As DNA, the CDR3 is TGTGCCAGCAGCTTAGGGGACAGGAACACTGAAGCTTTCTTT. Amino acid sequence: CASSLGDRNTEAFF. The full variable domain, its missing parts supplied by reference TRBV13 and TRBJ1-1, is AAGVIQSPRHLIKEKRETATLKCYPIPRHDTVYWYQQGPGQDPQFLISFYEKMQSDKGSIPDRFSAQQFSDYHSELNMSSLELGDSALYFCASSLGDRNTEAFFGQGTRLTVV.

This rearrangement joins TRBV7-9 to TRBJ1-5; TRBD1 might be the D (5 bases). Germline CDR1 reads SEHNR; CDR2 reads FQNEAQ (reference sequence). Trimming pared 2 bases from V and 4 bases from J, leaving 9 bases between. The CDR3 consists of 14 residues. CDR3 sequence reads: CASSLLTENQPQHF. In DNA, the CDR3 is TGTGCCAGCAGCTTATTGACAGAAAATCAGCCCCAGCATTTT.

The chain's CDR3 is CSVQPRVPSSYNEQFF. For the CDR3, the DNA is TGCAGCGTCCAGCCCCGGGTGCCGAGCTCCTACAATGAGCAGTTCTTC. The chain is built from TRBV29-1 and TRBJ2-1, with no clear D. Germline loops: CDR1 SQVTM, CDR2 ANQGSEA. This CDR3 has 16 residues. Trimming shortened V by 6 bases and J by 0 bases, and 18 bases separated the two germline ends.

V gene TRBV7-8 combines with J gene TRBJ2-1, with D perhaps TRBD1 (6 bases). The CDR3 loop spans 16 amino acids. V was cut by 1 base and J by 0 bases, with 10 bases left in between. From germline, CDR1 is SGHVS and CDR2 FQNEAQ. The CDR3 bases are TGTGCCAGCAGCTTAGGGGGGCGGGCCTCCTACAATGAGCAGTTCTTC. Its translation: CASSLGGRASYNEQFF. Based on the CDR3 plus reference TRBV7-8 and TRBJ2-1, the full variable domain is GAGVSQSPRYKVAKRGQDVALRCDPISGHVSLFWYQQALGQGPEFLTYFQNEAQLDKSGLPSDRFFAERPEGSVSTLKIQRTQQEDSAVYLCASSLGGRASYNEQFFGPGTRLTVL.

The chain joins TRBV7-6 to TRBJ1-2; no clear D. Germline V CDR1 and CDR2: SGHVS, FNYEAQ. V was clipped by 5 bases and J by 6 bases, with 13 bases between them. There are 13 residues in the CDR3. CDR3 in DNA: TGTGCCAGCAGCCTCAGCGGACCCGATGGCTACACCTTC. Its translation: CASSLSGPDGYTF.

This chain joins TRBV19 and TRBJ2-7; D is ambiguous. Trimming cost V 5 bases and J 5 bases, with 19 bases left between them. Per the germline V gene, CDR1 is LNHDA and CDR2 is SQIVND (reference sequence). The CDR3 consists of 15 residues. CDR3 bases: TGTGCCAGTAGTGTATCTAGGGCTTCTGGGAACGAGCAGTACTTC. Translating gives CASSVSRASGNEQYF.

The V call is TRBV30, the J call TRBJ1-2, with D perhaps TRBD1 (6 bases). CDR3 length: 13 residues. The germline CDR1 and CDR2 sequences are GTSNPN and SVGIG (reference sequence). V lost 0 bases and J lost 4, with 9 bases in between. The CDR3 DNA reads TGTGCCTGGAGTGTACGGGGGGCCTATGGCTACACCTTC. As protein: CAWSVRGAYGYTF.

This chain uses TRBV7-6 with TRBJ2-7; D is unresolved. The CDR3 loop spans 17 amino acids. Germline CDR1 is SGHVS and CDR2 is FNYEAQ. V lost 1 base, J lost 2 bases, and 18 bases lay in between. The CDR3 region has the DNA TGTGCCAGCAGCTTAGGTGCAAGGCAGAATTTACCCTACGAGCAGTACTTC. Translated: CASSLGARQNLPYEQYF.

V and J are TRBV7-2 and TRBJ2-1; D remains ambiguous. V shed 2 bases and J shed 6 bases, with 14 bases lying between them. Germline V lookup: CDR1 SGHTA, CDR2 FQGNSA. The CDR3 runs to 15 residues. CDR3 coding DNA: TGTGCCAGCAGCTTATTGATGGGTGTTGGCAATGAGCAGTTCTTC. This codes for CASSLLMGVGNEQFF.

The rearrangement links TRBV9 to TRBJ1-6; D is uncertain. The CDR3 consists of 15 residues. Germline CDR1 is SGDLS and CDR2 is YYNGEE. V was trimmed by 4 bases and J by 5 bases, leaving 13 bases between them. Written as DNA, the CDR3 is TGTGCCAGCAGCCCCCGGTCGGATGATAATTCACCCCTCCACTTT. This encodes CASSPRSDDNSPLHF.

This chain uses TRBV10-3 with TRBJ1-1; TRBD1 matches 7 bases. Trimming took 4 bases from V and 1 from J; bases not matched to a gene: 6. The CDR3 consists of 15 residues. Per the germline V gene, CDR1 is ENHRY and CDR2 is SYGVKD. The CDR3 coding sequence is TGTGCCATCAGTGCCTCAGACAGGGAGAACACTGAAGCTTTCTTT. Its translation: CAISASDRENTEAFF.

The CDR3 sequence is CASSLTGSYEQYF. CDR3 DNA sequence: TGTGCCAGCAGCCTCACAGGGTCCTACGAGCAGTACTTC. The chain employs TRBV3-1 (or the pseudogene TRBV3-2) and TRBJ2-7, with D perhaps matching TRBD1 (6 bases). This CDR3 contains 13 residues. V was clipped by 4 bases and J by 1 base, with 8 bases between them. Germline-derived CDR1 and CDR2 are LGHDT and YNNKEL (reference sequence).

The V and J genes are TRBV6-2 or TRBV6-3 and TRBJ1-1, with D possibly TRBD1 on 6 matching bases. V was shortened by 5 bases and J by 0 bases, with 19 bases between the two germline ends. The germline V gene has CDR1 MNHEY and CDR2 SVGEGT. The CDR3 extends over 17 amino acids. In DNA, the CDR3 is TGTGCCAGCAGTCGTGCCGGGACACGCTACGTGAACACTGAAGCTTTCTTT. Protein product: CASSRAGTRYVNTEAFF.

The chain recombines TRBV18 with TRBJ2-7; 10 bases are shared with TRBD1. The germline CDR1 and CDR2 sequences are KGHSH and LQKENI. V was pared by 4 bases and J by 3 bases, with 9 bases of the junction left unmatched. This CDR3 is 16 amino acids long. CDR3 DNA sequence: TGTGCCAGCTCACGACAGGGGGCGGTCTACTACTACGAGCAGTACTTC. As protein: CASSRQGAVYYYEQYF. The full variable domain, rest sourced from reference TRBV18 and TRBJ2-7, is NAGVMQNPRHLVRRRGQEARLRCSPMKGHSHVYWYRQLPEEGLKFMVYLQKENIIDESGMPKERFSAEFPKEGPSILRIQQVVRGDSAAYFCASSRQGAVYYYEQYFGPGTRLTVT.

This clone has a single count. J is TRBJ2-3 and V is TRBV6-6; 8 bases match TRBD2. Germline V gives CDR1 MNHNY, CDR2 SVGAGI (reference sequence). The CDR3 consists of 16 residues. Unmatched junction bases numbered 8, after V lost 4 bases and J lost 2 bases. The CDR3 nucleotides read TGTGCCAGCAGTTTTTCGGTAGCGGGGCACACAGATACGCAGTATTTT. It yields the protein CASSFSVAGHTDTQYF.

V gene TRBV14 combines with J gene TRBJ2-7; TRBD2 matches 9 bases. This CDR3 has 13 residues. Trimming cost V 5 bases and J 7 bases; bases outside gene matches: 6. Germline loops: CDR1 SGHDN, CDR2 FVKESK. CDR3 DNA sequence: TGTGCCAGCAGCGACGGACTAGCGTTAGAGCAGTACTTC. Residues: CASSDGLALEQYF.

This clone was found once. The chain carries TRBV4-3 and TRBJ1-4; D ambiguous. V lost 0 bases, J lost 8 bases, and 13 bases lay in between. The CDR3 is 15 residues long. Germline V lookup: CDR1 LGHNA, CDR2 YSLEER. This CDR3 is CASSQEGIRREKLFF. The CDR3 DNA reads as TGCGCCAGCAGCCAAGAGGGCATCCGGAGAGAAAAACTGTTTTTT.

The genes are TRBV4-2 and TRBJ1-2, with 8 nucleotides matching TRBD1. Germline V gene sequence: CDR1 LGHNA, CDR2 YNFKEQ. The CDR3 contains 15 residues. V was pared by 0 bases and J by 6 bases, with 6 bases of the junction left unmatched. In DNA form, the CDR3 reads TGTGCCAGCAGCCAAGAGGCAGGGGGCGCGAATGGCTACACCTTC. Its translation: CASSQEAGGANGYTF.

The V and J genes are TRBV11-2 and TRBJ1-6; D unclear. V was shortened by 2 bases and J by 13 bases, with 9 bases between the two germline ends. Germline assignment: CDR1 SGHAT and CDR2 FQNNGV. The CDR3 extends over 12 amino acids. The CDR3 DNA reads as TGTGCCAGCAGCTTAATTCGGCTTCCCCTCCACTTT. Translated: CASSLIRLPLHF.

This sequence joins TRBV5-4 and TRBJ2-1; D not resolved. The CDR3 covers 15 residues. V dropped 0 bases and J dropped 8 bases, with 15 bases sitting between them. Per the germline V gene, CDR1 is SGHNT and CDR2 is YYREEE (reference sequence). This chain's CDR3 is CASSLDIGVLDEQFF. In DNA form, the CDR3 reads TGTGCCAGCAGCTTGGATATCGGAGTCCTAGATGAGCAGTTCTTC.

This chain joins TRBV14 and TRBJ1-2; 12 nucleotides align to TRBD1. The trim removed 6 bases at V and 4 bases at J, leaving 12 bases unmatched. Germline V gene lookup returns CDR1 SGHDN and CDR2 FVKESK. The CDR3 extends over 17 amino acids. CDR3 in amino acids: CASSLNPGQGARYGYTF. The CDR3 region has the DNA TGTGCCAGCAGTCTAAATCCGGGACAGGGGGCTCGCTATGGCTACACCTTC.

The J gene is TRBJ1-1, the V gene TRBV6-2 or TRBV6-3; 7 bases are a match to TRBD1. The CDR3 length is 13 residues. Germline-derived CDR1 and CDR2 are MNHEY and SVGEGT. Trimming took 2 bases from V and 9 from J; bases not matched to a gene: 6. DNA of the CDR3: TGTGCCAGCAGTTACGGGGCGGGACAGAAAGCTTTCTTT. Translation: CASSYGAGQKAFF.

CDR3 residues: CARDEPGQLQETQYF. In DNA, the CDR3 is TGTGCCAGGGACGAACCGGGACAGCTCCAAGAGACCCAGTACTTC. The gene calls are TRBV6-4 and TRBJ2-5; 7 nucleotides match TRBD1. CDR1 and CDR2 from the germline V gene are MRHNA and SNTAGT. This CDR3 has 15 amino acids. The junction had 11 bases not matched to a gene; V was cut back by 9 bases and J by 1 base.

Only a few counts were recorded for this clone. The gene calls are TRBV5-1 and TRBJ1-2; 10 nucleotides line up with TRBD1. The germline V gene has CDR1 SGHRS and CDR2 YFSETQ. Germline trimming cut 4 bases from V and 8 bases from J; bases unmatched to any gene: 5. This CDR3 region has 13 residues. The CDR3 nucleotides read TGCGCCAGCAGCGTGACAGGGGGCCACGGCTACACCTTC. Translating it yields CASSVTGGHGYTF.

The count of this clone is one. The chain carries TRBV3-1 (or the pseudogene TRBV3-2) and TRBJ1-2, with D unclear. There are 13 residues in the CDR3. V lost 2 bases and J lost 6, with 10 bases in between. The germline gives CDR1 LGHDT, CDR2 YNNKEL (reference sequence). CDR3 in amino acids: CASSQSEPNGYTF. For the CDR3, the DNA is TGTGCCAGCAGCCAAAGTGAACCAAATGGCTACACCTTC.

This clone was seen a single time. The chain employs TRBV10-3 and TRBJ2-2; 7 bases are shared with TRBD1. Germline values: CDR1 ENHRY, CDR2 SYGVKD. This CDR3 contains 13 residues. Trimming cost V 5 bases and J 7 bases; bases outside gene matches: 4. The CDR3 DNA reads as TGTGCCATCAGTATCAACAGGGGCGGGGAGCTGTTTTTT. Protein sequence: CAISINRGGELFF.

The gene calls are TRBV29-1 and TRBJ2-1, with TRBD2 identical over 7 bases. Germline V gene data show CDR1 as SQVTM and CDR2 as ANQGSEA. J was trimmed by 4 bases and V by 4 bases; bases with no gene match: 7. This CDR3 region has 14 residues. The CDR3 DNA reads as TGCAGCGTTGCCGCCGGGACTATTTACAATGAGCAGTTCTTC. Translation: CSVAAGTIYNEQFF.